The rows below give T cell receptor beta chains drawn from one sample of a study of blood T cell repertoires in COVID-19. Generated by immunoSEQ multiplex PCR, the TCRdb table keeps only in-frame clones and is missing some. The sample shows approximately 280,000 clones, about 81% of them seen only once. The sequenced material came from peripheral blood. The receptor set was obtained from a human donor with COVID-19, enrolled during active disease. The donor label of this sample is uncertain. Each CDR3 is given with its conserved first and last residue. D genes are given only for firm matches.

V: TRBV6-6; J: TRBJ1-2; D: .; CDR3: CASSQTGYGYTF; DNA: TGTGCCAGCAGTCAGACGGGATATGGCTACACCTTC
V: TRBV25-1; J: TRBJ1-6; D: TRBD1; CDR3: CASRQTGGGSPLHF; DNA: TGTGCCAGCAGACAAACAGGGGGCGGTTCACCCCTCCACTTT
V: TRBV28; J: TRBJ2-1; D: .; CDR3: CASSFGSRKNNEQFF; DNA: TGTGCCAGCAGTTTCGGGAGCAGGAAAAACAATGAGCAGTTCTTC
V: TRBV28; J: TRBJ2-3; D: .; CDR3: CASSFGQGLDTQYF; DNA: TGTGCCAGCAGTTTTGGGCAGGGATTAGATACGCAGTATTTT
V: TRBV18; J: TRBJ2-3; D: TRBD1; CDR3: CASSPGQGRADTQYF; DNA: TGTGCCAGCTCACCGGGACAGGGGAGGGCAGATACGCAGTATTTT
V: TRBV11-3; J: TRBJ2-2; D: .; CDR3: CASSLKLWTETGELFF; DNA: TGTGCCAGCAGCTTAAAACTCTGGACTGAGACCGGGGAGCTGTTTTTT
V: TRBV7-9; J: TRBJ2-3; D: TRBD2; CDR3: CASSPRLATSTDTQYF; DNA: TGTGCCAGCAGCCCCCGACTAGCGACTAGCACAGATACGCAGTATTTT
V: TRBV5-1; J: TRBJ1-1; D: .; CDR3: CASQEAVDTEAFF; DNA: TGCGCCAGTCAGGAGGCCGTGGACACTGAAGCTTTCTTT
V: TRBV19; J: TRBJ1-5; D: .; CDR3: CASSIRGGEPQPQHF; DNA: TGTGCCAGTAGTATCCGGGGGGGGGAGCCTCAGCCCCAGCATTTT
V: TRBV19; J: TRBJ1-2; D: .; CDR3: CASSMSRANYGYTF; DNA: TGTGCCAGTAGTATGTCCAGGGCTAACTATGGCTACACCTTC